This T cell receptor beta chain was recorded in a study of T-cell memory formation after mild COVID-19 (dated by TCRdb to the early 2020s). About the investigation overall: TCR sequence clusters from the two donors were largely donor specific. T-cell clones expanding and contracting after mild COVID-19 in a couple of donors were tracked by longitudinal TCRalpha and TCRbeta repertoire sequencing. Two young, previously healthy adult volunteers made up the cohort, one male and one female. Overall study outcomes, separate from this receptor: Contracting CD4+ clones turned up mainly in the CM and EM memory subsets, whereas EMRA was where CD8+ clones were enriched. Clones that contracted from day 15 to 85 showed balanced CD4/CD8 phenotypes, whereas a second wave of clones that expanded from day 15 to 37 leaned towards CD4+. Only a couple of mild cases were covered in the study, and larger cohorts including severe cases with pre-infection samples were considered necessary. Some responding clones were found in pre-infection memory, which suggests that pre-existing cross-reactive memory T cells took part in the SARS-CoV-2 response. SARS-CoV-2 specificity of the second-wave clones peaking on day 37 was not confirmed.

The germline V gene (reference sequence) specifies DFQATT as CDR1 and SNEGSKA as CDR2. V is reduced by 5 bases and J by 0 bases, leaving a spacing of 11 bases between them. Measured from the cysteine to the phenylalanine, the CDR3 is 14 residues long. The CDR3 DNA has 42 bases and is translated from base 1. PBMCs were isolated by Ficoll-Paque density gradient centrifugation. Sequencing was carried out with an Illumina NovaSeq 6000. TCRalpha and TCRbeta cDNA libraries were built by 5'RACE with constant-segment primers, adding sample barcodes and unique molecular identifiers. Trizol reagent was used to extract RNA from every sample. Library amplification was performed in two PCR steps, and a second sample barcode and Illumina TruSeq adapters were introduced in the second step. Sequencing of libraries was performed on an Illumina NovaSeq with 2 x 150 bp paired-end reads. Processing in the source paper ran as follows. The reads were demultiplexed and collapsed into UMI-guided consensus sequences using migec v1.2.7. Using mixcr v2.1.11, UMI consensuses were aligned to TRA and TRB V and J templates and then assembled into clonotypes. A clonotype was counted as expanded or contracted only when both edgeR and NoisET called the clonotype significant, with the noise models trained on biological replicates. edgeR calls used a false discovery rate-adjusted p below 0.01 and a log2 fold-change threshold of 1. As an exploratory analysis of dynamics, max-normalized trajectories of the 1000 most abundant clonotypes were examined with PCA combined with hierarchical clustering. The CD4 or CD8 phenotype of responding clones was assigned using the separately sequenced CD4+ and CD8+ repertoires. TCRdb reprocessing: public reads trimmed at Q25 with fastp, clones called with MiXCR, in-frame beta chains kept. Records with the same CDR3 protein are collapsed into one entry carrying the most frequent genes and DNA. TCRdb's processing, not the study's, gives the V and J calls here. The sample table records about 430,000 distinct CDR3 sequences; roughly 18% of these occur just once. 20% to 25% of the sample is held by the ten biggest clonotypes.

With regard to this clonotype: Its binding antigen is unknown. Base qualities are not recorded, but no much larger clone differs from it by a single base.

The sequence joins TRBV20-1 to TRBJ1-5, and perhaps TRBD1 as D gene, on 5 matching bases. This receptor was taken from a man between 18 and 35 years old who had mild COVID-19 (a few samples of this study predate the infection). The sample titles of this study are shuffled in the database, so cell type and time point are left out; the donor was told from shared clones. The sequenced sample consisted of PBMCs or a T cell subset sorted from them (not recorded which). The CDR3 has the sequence CSAPRGDSNQPQHF. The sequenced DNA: TGCAGTGCTCCGCGGGGGGATAGCAATCAGCCCCAGCATTTT.